This T cell receptor (beta chain) is from a study of shared clonotypes between healthy human individuals. The sample holds one count of this clone. At the DNA level, this CDR3 is encoded by other sequences in the same sample as well. Germline CDR1 reads SEHNR; CDR2 reads FQNEAQ (reference sequence). Deletions cut 3 bases from V and 4 bases from J, with 8 bases between. The CDR3 is 13 amino acids. The repertoire was sequenced with immunoSEQ multiplex PCR; TCRdb's copy has only in-frame clones and lacks some. Of some 2.4 million clones in the sample, 80% to 95% were seen once. The sequenced sample was naive CD4+ T cells from PBMCs. Indicated subset: CD45RA+ positively selected. The origin of this receptor is a man between 18 and 29 years old in good health. Some clones in this sample may be carry-over from other donors' samples. The chain employs TRBV7-9 and TRBJ2-3; D is unclear. CDR3 in amino acids: CASSLSGADTQYF. CDR3 sequence (DNA): TGTGCCAGCAGCTTGTCCGGCGCAGATACGCAGTATTTT.